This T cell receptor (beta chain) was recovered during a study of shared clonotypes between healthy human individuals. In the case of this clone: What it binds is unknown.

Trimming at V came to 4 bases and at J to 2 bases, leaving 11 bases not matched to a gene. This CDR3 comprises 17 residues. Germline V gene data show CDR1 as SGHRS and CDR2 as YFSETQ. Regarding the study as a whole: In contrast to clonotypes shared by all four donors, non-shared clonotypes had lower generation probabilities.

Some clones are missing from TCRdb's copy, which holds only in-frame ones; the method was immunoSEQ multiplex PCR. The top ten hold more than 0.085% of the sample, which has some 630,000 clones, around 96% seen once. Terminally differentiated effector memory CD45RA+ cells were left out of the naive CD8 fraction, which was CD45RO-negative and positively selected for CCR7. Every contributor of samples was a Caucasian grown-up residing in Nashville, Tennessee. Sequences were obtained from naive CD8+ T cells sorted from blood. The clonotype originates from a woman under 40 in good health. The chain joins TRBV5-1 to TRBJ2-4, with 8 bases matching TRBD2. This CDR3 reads CASSLNPGTRSKNIQYF. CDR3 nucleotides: TGCGCCAGCAGCCTGAACCCCGGGACTAGGTCCAAAAACATTCAGTACTTC.